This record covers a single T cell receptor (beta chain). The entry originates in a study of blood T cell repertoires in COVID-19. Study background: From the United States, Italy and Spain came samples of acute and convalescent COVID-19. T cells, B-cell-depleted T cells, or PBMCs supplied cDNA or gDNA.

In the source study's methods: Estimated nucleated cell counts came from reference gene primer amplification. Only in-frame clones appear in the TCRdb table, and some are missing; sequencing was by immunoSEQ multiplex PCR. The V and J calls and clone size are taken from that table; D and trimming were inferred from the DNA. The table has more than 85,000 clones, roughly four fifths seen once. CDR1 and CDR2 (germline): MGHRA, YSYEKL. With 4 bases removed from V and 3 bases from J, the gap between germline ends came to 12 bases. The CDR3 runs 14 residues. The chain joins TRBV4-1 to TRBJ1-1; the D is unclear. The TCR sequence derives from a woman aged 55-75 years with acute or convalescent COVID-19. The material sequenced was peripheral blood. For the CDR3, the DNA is TGCGCCAGCAGCCCCCCACGTGGAGACACTGAAGCTTTCTTT. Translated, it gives CASSPPRGDTEAFF.